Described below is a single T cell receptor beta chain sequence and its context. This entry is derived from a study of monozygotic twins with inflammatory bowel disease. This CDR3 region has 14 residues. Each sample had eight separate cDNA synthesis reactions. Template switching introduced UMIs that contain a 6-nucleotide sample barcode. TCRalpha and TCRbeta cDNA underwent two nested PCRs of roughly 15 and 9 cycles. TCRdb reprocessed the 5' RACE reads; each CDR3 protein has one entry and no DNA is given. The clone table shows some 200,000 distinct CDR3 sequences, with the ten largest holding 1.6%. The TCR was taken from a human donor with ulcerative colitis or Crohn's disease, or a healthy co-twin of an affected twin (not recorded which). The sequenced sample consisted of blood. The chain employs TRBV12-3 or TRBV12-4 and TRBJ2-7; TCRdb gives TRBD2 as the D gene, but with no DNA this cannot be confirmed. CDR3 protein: CASSLTEGPYEQYF.